This T cell receptor beta chain was obtained from a study of T cell responses to AZD1222 COVID-19 vaccine. General observations from the study: Just 5 to 7 AZD1222 recipients were seropositive at baseline.

With 3 bases clipped from V and 4 bases from J, the junction kept 5 bases outside the gene matches. There are 14 residues in the CDR3. The V gene's germline CDR1 is KGHSH and CDR2 LQKENI. Produced via immunoSEQ multiplex PCR; TCRdb's table is partial and in-frame only. The table shows more than 85,000 clones, with more than 70% occurring only once. In regard to this clone: Its antigen is not known.

The clonotype originates from an adult in good health. The sequencing here drew on peripheral blood, taken on day 0 of AZD1222 vaccination. The chain has TRBV18 and TRBJ1-1; 7 positions match TRBD1. The CDR3 sequence: CASSPRGLSTEAFF. The DNA for the CDR3 is TGTGCCAGCTCACCGAGGGGGCTCTCCACTGAAGCTTTCTTT. The variable domain in full, with the rest retrieved from reference TRBV18 and TRBJ1-1, is NAGVMQNPRHLVRRRGQEARLRCSPMKGHSHVYWYRQLPEEGLKFMVYLQKENIIDESGMPKERFSAEFPKEGPSILRIQQVVRGDSAAYFCASSPRGLSTEAFFGQGTRLTVV.